A single sample gave rise to the 7 T cell receptor beta chains below, sequenced in a study of identical twins. TCRdb processed the 5' RACE reads anew with MiXCR; each CDR3 protein has one entry. This sample has some 270,000 distinct CDR3 sequences; around 8.3% occur once, and the top ten carry 2.5% to 3.5%. These data were also filed under a second study, of yellow fever vaccine responses in identical twins.

Sequenced input: CD8+ T cells sorted from blood. The receptors derive from a woman aged 18 to 35 in good health.

This clonotype was picked up a small number of times. Here the CDR3 DNA reads TGTGCCAGCAGGACTTCCGGGACTAGCTACGAGCAGTACTTC. Translation gives CASRTSGTSYEQYF. The J gene is TRBJ2-7, the V gene TRBV28, with 8 bases fitting TRBD2. With V trimmed by 6 bases and J by 3 bases, 7 bases remained unmatched. The CDR3 length is 14 residues. The germline V gene encodes CDR1 MDHEN and CDR2 SYDVKM.

This clonotype was seen more than once but under ten times. This chain links TRBV4-3 with TRBJ2-7, with D perhaps TRBD1 (5 bases). The V gene lost 0 bases and the J gene lost 1 base, with 10 bases spanning the gap. The CDR3 extends over 15 amino acids. Germline CDR1 is LGHNA and CDR2 is YSLEER. In DNA, the CDR3 is TGCGCCAGCAGCCAAGATAAGGCAGGGTCCTACGAGCAGTACTTC. Residues: CASSQDKAGSYEQYF.

Only a few counts were recorded for this clonotype. The chain employs TRBV7-8 and TRBJ1-2, with D possibly being TRBD1 (5 bases). V lost 2 bases and J 4 bases, leaving 14 bases between the germline ends. CDR3 size: 15 residues. Germline assignment: CDR1 SGHVS and CDR2 FQNEAQ. The CDR3 bases are TGTGCCAGCAGCTTACTCATCGGGACGGTCTATGGCTACACCTTC. Translating it yields CASSLLIGTVYGYTF.

This clonotype was observed at least ten times. The chain is built from TRBV12-3 or TRBV12-4 and TRBJ2-1; possibly TRBD2 for D (6 bases). V was clipped by 5 bases and J by 4 bases, with 15 bases between them. The CDR3 extends over 15 amino acids. CDR3: CASSTPGLAYNEQFF. CDR3 DNA: TGTGCCAGCAGTACCCCGGGACTTGCGTACAATGAGCAGTTCTTC.

Many counts were recorded for this clonotype. J is TRBJ2-1 and V is TRBV29-1; possibly TRBD1 or TRBD2 for D (5 bases each). Trimming left V 1 base short and J 6 bases short, with 13 bases between. Germline CDR1 reads SQVTM; CDR2 reads ANQGSEA. The CDR3 spans 14 residues. The CDR3 nucleotides are TGCAGCGTTGAAGTGGGACCCCCCTCCAATGAGCAGTTCTTC. Encoded protein: CSVEVGPPSNEQFF.

The chain carries TRBV12-3 or TRBV12-4 and TRBJ2-7; 10 bases match TRBD2. V was clipped by 5 bases and J by 3 bases; unmatched bases: 7. The CDR3 sequence is 15 residues long. This CDR3 reads CASSTRTSGNYEQYF. In DNA, the CDR3 is TGTGCCAGCAGTACTCGGACTAGCGGAAACTACGAGCAGTACTTC.

In its sample, this clonotype was seen a few times. V is TRBV4-1 and J is TRBJ1-3; D possibly corresponds to TRBD1 (6 bases). This CDR3 has 21 amino acids. In germline, CDR1 is MGHRA, CDR2 YSYEKL. Trimming left V 0 bases short and J 2 bases short, with 26 bases between. This chain's CDR3 is CASSQDWTAELGAITGNTIYF. DNA of the CDR3: TGCGCCAGCAGCCAAGATTGGACAGCCGAGCTTGGCGCCATAACTGGAAACACCATATATTTT.